This entry concerns a single T cell receptor beta chain. The antigen remains unidentified. Mismatch repair deficiency was confirmed in all patients, by PCR or immunohistochemistry. Three pembrolizumab responders had their TCRs sequenced. The data derive from a study of PD-1 blockade in mismatch repair-deficient tumors. Study results and caveats: Tumor-resident clones, often undetectable pretreatment in blood, expanded then contracted after pembrolizumab.

The germline V and J ends were trimmed by 3 bases and 5 bases, with 11 bases remaining between them. CDR3 length equals 14 residues. In germline, CDR1 is MNHEY, CDR2 SVGAGI. The repertoire was sequenced with immunoSEQ multiplex PCR; TCRdb's copy has only in-frame clones and lacks some. The sample has some 120,000 clones, about nine tenths seen once. The V call is TRBV6-5, the J call TRBJ2-1, with D possibly being TRBD2 (5 bases). The material sequenced was peripheral blood, taken just under 74 weeks after starting pembrolizumab. The sequence derives from an adult with mismatch repair-deficient cancer. CDR3 amino acids: CASSYSVPNNEQFF. The CDR3 nucleotides read TGTGCCAGCAGTTATAGCGTCCCTAACAATGAGCAGTTCTTC.